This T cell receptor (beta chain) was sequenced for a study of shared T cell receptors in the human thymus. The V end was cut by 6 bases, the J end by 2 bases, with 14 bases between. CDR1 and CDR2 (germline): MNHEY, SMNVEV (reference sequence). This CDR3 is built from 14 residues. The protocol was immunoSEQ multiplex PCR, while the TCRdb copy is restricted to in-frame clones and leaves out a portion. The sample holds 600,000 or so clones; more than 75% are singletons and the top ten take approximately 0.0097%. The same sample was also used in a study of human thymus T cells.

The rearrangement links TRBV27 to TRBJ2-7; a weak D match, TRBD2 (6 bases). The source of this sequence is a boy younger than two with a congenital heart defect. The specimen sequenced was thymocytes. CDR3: CASRAGTGAYEQYF. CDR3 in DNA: TGTGCCAGCAGGGCGGGAACCGGGGCCTACGAGCAGTACTTC.